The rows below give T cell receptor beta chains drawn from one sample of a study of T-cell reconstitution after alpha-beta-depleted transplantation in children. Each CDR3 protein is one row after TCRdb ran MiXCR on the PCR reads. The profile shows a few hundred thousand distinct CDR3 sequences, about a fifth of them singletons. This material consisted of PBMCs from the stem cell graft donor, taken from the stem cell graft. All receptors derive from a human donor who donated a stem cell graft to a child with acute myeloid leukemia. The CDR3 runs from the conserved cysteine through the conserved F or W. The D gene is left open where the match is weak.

CDR3aa: CASRGGTWVSGANVLTF
d_gene: -
v_gene: TRBV12-3/TRBV12-4
len: 17

CDR3aa: CASSYSMRDAEAFF
d_gene: -
v_gene: TRBV6-5
len: 14

CDR3aa: CASSEKGGSATQYF
d_gene: TRBD2
v_gene: TRBV28
len: 14

CDR3aa: CASDRASGNTIYF
d_gene: TRBD1
v_gene: TRBV7-9
len: 13

CDR3aa: CASSLGANTEAFF
d_gene: -
v_gene: TRBV12-3/TRBV12-4
len: 13

CDR3aa: CASSQGSGTITGELFF
d_gene: TRBD2
v_gene: TRBV4-1
len: 16

CDR3aa: CASSFWGQTIYGYTF
d_gene: TRBD1
v_gene: TRBV12-3/TRBV12-4
len: 15

CDR3aa: CASSSRLAGMNNEQFF
d_gene: TRBD2
v_gene: TRBV5-1
len: 16

CDR3aa: CASSPHYEQYF
d_gene: -
v_gene: TRBV7-2
len: 11

CDR3aa: CASSGEGVPPTFNEQFF
d_gene: -
v_gene: TRBV9
len: 17

CDR3aa: CATVGVWSGANVLTF
d_gene: -
v_gene: TRBV19
len: 15

CDR3aa: CASSQESGNYYGYTF
d_gene: -
v_gene: TRBV4-3
len: 15

CDR3aa: CASWLSGANVLTF
d_gene: -
v_gene: TRBV6-2/TRBV6-3
len: 13

CDR3aa: CASSPLQSNTEAFF
d_gene: -
v_gene: TRBV5-1
len: 14

CDR3aa: CASSSRGSGANVLTF
d_gene: -
v_gene: TRBV12-3/TRBV12-4
len: 15

CDR3aa: CASSFTSGFTDTQYF
d_gene: TRBD2
v_gene: TRBV7-2
len: 15

CDR3aa: CATSDGPAPEVTGELFF
d_gene: -
v_gene: TRBV24-1
len: 17

CDR3aa: CASSPRQGRTEAFF
d_gene: TRBD1
v_gene: TRBV7-2
len: 14

CDR3aa: CASSLQQGLVELFF
d_gene: TRBD1
v_gene: TRBV5-5
len: 14

CDR3aa: CASSFGGLPSDEQFF
d_gene: -
v_gene: TRBV7-8
len: 15

CDR3aa: CSVIKTGGGNEAFF
d_gene: TRBD1
v_gene: TRBV29-1
len: 14

CDR3aa: CASTHDSGGWETQYF
d_gene: -
v_gene: TRBV12-3/TRBV12-4
len: 15

CDR3aa: CASSPRGSGRYEQYF
d_gene: TRBD2
v_gene: TRBV4-3
len: 15

CDR3aa: CSVVPAAGAYEQYF
d_gene: TRBD2
v_gene: TRBV29-1
len: 14

CDR3aa: CASSLYRPSGHSSYEQYF
d_gene: -
v_gene: TRBV7-8
len: 18

CDR3aa: CASSQDPPGLAGEHYEQYF
d_gene: TRBD2
v_gene: TRBV4-1
len: 19

CDR3aa: CASSPGGRAAQETQYF
d_gene: -
v_gene: TRBV21-1
len: 16

CDR3aa: CASSKGFWRELPLWQETQYF
d_gene: -
v_gene: TRBV21-1
len: 20

CDR3aa: CAFSSRIGTGVYSYEQYF
d_gene: TRBD1
v_gene: TRBV2
len: 18

CDR3aa: CASSLGEGNSATQYF
d_gene: -
v_gene: TRBV12-3/TRBV12-4
len: 15

CDR3aa: CSAPRTGDGEQFF
d_gene: TRBD1
v_gene: TRBV20-1
len: 13

CDR3aa: CSASEGRTGANVLTF
d_gene: -
v_gene: TRBV20-1
len: 15

CDR3aa: CSAGDSSPYNEQFF
d_gene: TRBD1
v_gene: TRBV20-1
len: 14

CDR3aa: CASSDDIGELFF
d_gene: -
v_gene: TRBV5-6
len: 12

CDR3aa: CASSEGRGAYEQYF
d_gene: -
v_gene: TRBV10-1
len: 14

CDR3aa: CASSLRRARGNTIYF
d_gene: -
v_gene: TRBV12-3/TRBV12-4
len: 15

CDR3aa: CASSLINGGPGEAFF
d_gene: -
v_gene: TRBV11-2
len: 15

CDR3aa: CASSLVSVSTDTQYF
d_gene: -
v_gene: TRBV12-3/TRBV12-4
len: 15

CDR3aa: CASSPTSGRSHNEQFF
d_gene: TRBD2
v_gene: TRBV7-9
len: 16

CDR3aa: CSVEASGGQETQYF
d_gene: TRBD2
v_gene: TRBV29-1
len: 14

CDR3aa: CAISETAAPGRKMGPGTEQYF
d_gene: -
v_gene: TRBV10-3
len: 21

CDR3aa: CASSFVAGSSYEQYF
d_gene: TRBD2
v_gene: TRBV12-3/TRBV12-4
len: 15

CDR3aa: CASSPPGTGRNTEAFF
d_gene: TRBD1
v_gene: TRBV5-8
len: 16

CDR3aa: CASSEALRTGRNQPQHF
d_gene: TRBD1
v_gene: TRBV2
len: 17

CDR3aa: CSAPSQGQETQYF
d_gene: -
v_gene: TRBV20-1
len: 13

CDR3aa: CASSRGGDYGYTF
d_gene: TRBD1
v_gene: TRBV25-1
len: 13

CDR3aa: CASSFWPGQGFQPQHF
d_gene: TRBD1
v_gene: TRBV12-3/TRBV12-4
len: 16

CDR3aa: CSVAIWEDAHNEQFF
d_gene: -
v_gene: TRBV20-1
len: 15

CDR3aa: CASSLNGPTDTQYF
d_gene: -
v_gene: TRBV12-3/TRBV12-4
len: 14

CDR3aa: CSVKHEKLFF
d_gene: -
v_gene: TRBV20-1
len: 10

CDR3aa: CASSITPGQQGSPLHF
d_gene: -
v_gene: TRBV5-1
len: 16

CDR3aa: CSARGPGQGATYEQYF
d_gene: TRBD1
v_gene: TRBV20-1
len: 16

CDR3aa: CASSPWQLADYGYTF
d_gene: -
v_gene: TRBV4-3
len: 15

CDR3aa: CASSRSSGNTIYF
d_gene: -
v_gene: TRBV19
len: 13

CDR3aa: CASSFLAGGSDTQYF
d_gene: TRBD2
v_gene: TRBV12-3/TRBV12-4
len: 15